This TCR beta chain was documented in a study of STAT5B mutations in CD4+ large granular lymphocyte leukemia. Study-wide points: Of heterogeneous patient samples, only five or six CD4-sorted ones were compared for clonality.

Original methodology: Lowest detectable productive clonotype frequency was 2.59 x 10-5. TCRdb's table, derived via immunoSEQ multiplex PCR, lists solely in-frame clones and lacks some. Clone size and the V and J calls come from that table; the DNA yielded D and trimming. The top ten hold roughly 65% of the sample, which has 9,500 to 10,000 clones, around 85% seen once. Regarding this clone: Its cognate antigen is unknown.

The sequence was collected from a man in his 60s with CD4+ T-cell large granular lymphocyte leukemia. Input material: PBMCs.

CDR3 loop: CATANQPRVGYEQYF. CDR3 coding DNA: TGTGCCACCGCCAACCAACCCAGGGTGGGGTACGAGCAGTACTTC. The chain is built from TRBV6-5 and TRBJ2-7; perhaps TRBD1 as D (5 bases). Germline V gene lookup returns CDR1 MNHEY and CDR2 SVGAGI. The ends were cut back, 10 bases at V and 4 bases at J, with 23 bases in the middle. CDR3 size: 15 residues.